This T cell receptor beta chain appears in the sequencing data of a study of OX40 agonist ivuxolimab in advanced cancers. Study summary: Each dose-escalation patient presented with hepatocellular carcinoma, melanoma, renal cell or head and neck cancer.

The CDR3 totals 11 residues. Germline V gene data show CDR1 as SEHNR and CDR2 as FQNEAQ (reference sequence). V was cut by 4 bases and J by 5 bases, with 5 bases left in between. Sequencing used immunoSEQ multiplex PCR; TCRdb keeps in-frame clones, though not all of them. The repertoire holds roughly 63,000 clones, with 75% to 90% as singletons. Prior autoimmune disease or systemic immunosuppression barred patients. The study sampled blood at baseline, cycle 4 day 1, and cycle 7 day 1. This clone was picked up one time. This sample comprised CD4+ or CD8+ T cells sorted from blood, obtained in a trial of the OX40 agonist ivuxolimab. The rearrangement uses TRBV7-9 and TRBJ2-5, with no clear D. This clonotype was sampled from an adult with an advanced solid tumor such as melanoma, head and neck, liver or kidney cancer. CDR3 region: CASSSRETQYF. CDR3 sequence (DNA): TGTGCCAGCAGCTCCCGGGAGACCCAGTACTTC.